This T cell receptor (beta chain) came from a study of PD-1 blockade in mismatch repair-deficient tumors. The overall study: Enrolled about 2012-2016, patients had progressing, pretreated mismatch repair-deficient cancers of more than ten types. Notes on the study in general: Tumor-resident clones, often undetectable pretreatment in blood, expanded then contracted after pembrolizumab.

A remark on this clone: Antigen unknown.

Clones were read by immunoSEQ multiplex PCR, and TCRdb kept only the in-frame ones, dropping some. The table has under 150,000 clones, about nine tenths seen once. The CDR3 has 17 residues. V trimming: 4 bases; J trimming: 4 bases; junction bases outside the gene matches: 5. CDR1 and CDR2 from the germline V gene are LNHDA and SQIVND (reference sequence). All patients were mismatch repair deficient, assessed by either PCR or immunohistochemistry. The chain couples TRBV19 to TRBJ2-2; 14 bases agree with TRBD2. The input for sequencing was peripheral blood, taken about 17 months after starting pembrolizumab. The TCR comes from an adult with mismatch repair-deficient cancer. The CDR3 DNA reads as TGTGCCAGTAGTAGAGGGACTAGCGGGAGAGTCACCGGGGAGCTGTTTTTT. It specifies CASSRGTSGRVTGELFF.